The 18 T cell receptor beta chains below all came from one sample that was sequenced in a study of blood T cell repertoires in COVID-19. TCRdb's table, derived via immunoSEQ multiplex PCR, lists solely in-frame clones and lacks some. The sample has under 300,000 clones; around 86% are singletons. Sequencing was done on a sample of peripheral blood. The receptors come from a man at least 80 years old with acute or convalescent COVID-19.

The chain couples TRBV28 to TRBJ1-1; no definite D call. Germline CDR1 and CDR2: MDHEN and SYDVKM. Between the trimmed V and J ends, which lost 2 bases and 4 bases, there was a span of 11 bases. This CDR3 spans 14 amino acids. The CDR3 loop is CASSLSVSSTEAFF. CDR3 sequence (DNA): TGTGCCAGCAGTTTAAGTGTTAGTAGCACTGAAGCTTTCTTT.

There are a few counts of this clone. V is TRBV6-5 and J is TRBJ1-3; D is undetermined. The CDR3 runs 15 residues. In germline, CDR1 is MNHEY, CDR2 SVGAGI. V gave up 2 bases and J gave up 0 bases, with 8 bases separating them. The CDR3 spells CASSYQRFSGNTIYF. DNA of the CDR3: TGTGCCAGCAGTTACCAGCGATTCTCTGGAAACACCATATATTTT.

The rearrangement links TRBV3-1 (or the pseudogene TRBV3-2) to TRBJ2-2, with D perhaps matching TRBD1 (6 bases). There are 15 residues in the CDR3. The germline CDR1 and CDR2 sequences are LGHDT and YNNKEL (reference sequence). Between the trimmed V and J ends, which lost 4 bases and 1 base, there was a span of 10 bases. In DNA, the CDR3 is TGTGCCAGCAGCCGGTTGGGACAGAACACCGGGGAGCTGTTTTTT. Translated: CASSRLGQNTGELFF.

V gene TRBV4-1 combines with J gene TRBJ2-1; 7 bases align to TRBD1. Unmatched junction bases numbered 12, after V lost 1 base and J lost 3 bases. This CDR3 comprises 18 residues. Germline V gene sequence: CDR1 MGHRA, CDR2 YSYEKL. In nucleotides, the CDR3 is TGCGCCAGCAGCCAAGTCCCTAAGGGACAGCTGAACTACAATGAGCAGTTCTTC. Protein: CASSQVPKGQLNYNEQFF.

The chain carries TRBV3-1 (or the pseudogene TRBV3-2) and TRBJ1-5; TRBD1 aligns across 7 bases. The CDR3 spans 15 residues. Germline trimming cut 0 bases from V and 4 bases from J; bases unmatched to any gene: 3. Germline CDR1 and CDR2: LGHDT and YNNKEL (reference sequence). In nucleotides, the CDR3 is TGTGCCAGCAGCCAAGATGGGGACAGAAATCAGCCCCAGCATTTT. Amino acid sequence: CASSQDGDRNQPQHF.

The chain uses TRBV27 and TRBJ1-1; unclear D gene. V lost 1 base, J lost 1 base, and 7 bases lay in between. CDR1 is MNHEY and CDR2 is SMNVEV in the germline V gene (reference sequence). The CDR3 length is 14 residues. The CDR3 sequence is CASSLLYRNTEAFF. The CDR3 DNA reads as TGTGCCAGCAGTTTATTGTATCGGAACACTGAAGCTTTCTTT.

The rearrangement joins TRBV3-1 (or the pseudogene TRBV3-2) to TRBJ2-5; 9 bases are a match to TRBD2. The CDR3 loop spans 16 amino acids. J was trimmed by 1 base and V by 3 bases; bases with no gene match: 6. Germline CDR1 is LGHDT and CDR2 is YNNKEL (reference sequence). CDR3 DNA: TGTGCCAGCAGCCACAATCCGGGACTAGCCCAAGAGACCCAGTACTTC. Its protein product is CASSHNPGLAQETQYF.

The chain carries TRBV4-3 and TRBJ2-7, with unresolved D. V was shortened by 0 bases and J by 5 bases, with 14 bases between the two germline ends. CDR3 length: 15 amino acids. The germline V gene encodes CDR1 LGHNA and CDR2 YSLEER. The CDR3 DNA reads as TGCGCCAGCAGCCAAGATCTAGTGTCATTCGACGAGCAGTACTTC. Protein product: CASSQDLVSFDEQYF.

CDR3 in DNA: TGTGCCAGCAGTCCCCAGGGGGGCGGGTCTGGCTACACCTTC. As protein: CASSPQGGGSGYTF. The chain recombines TRBV6-5 with TRBJ1-2; 7 positions agree with TRBD1. CDR1 is MNHEY, CDR2 SVGAGI, per germline. V gave up 5 bases and J gave up 7 bases; unmatched junction bases: 10. The CDR3 extends over 14 amino acids.

The V call is TRBV2, the J call TRBJ1-4; D might be TRBD1 (5 bases). The CDR3 has 13 amino acids. Germline loops: CDR1 SNHLY, CDR2 FYNNEI. V was shortened by 5 bases and J by 12 bases, with 16 bases between the two germline ends. DNA of the CDR3: TGTGCCAGCAGTTCAGCCCGGGGGAAGGAACTGTTTTTT. The encoded protein is CASSSARGKELFF.

V usage is TRBV19 and J usage is TRBJ1-4; a possible D gene is TRBD1 (5 bases). The CDR3 is made up of 13 amino acids. CDR1 is LNHDA and CDR2 is SQIVND in the germline V gene (reference sequence). Trimming pared 7 bases from V and 6 bases from J, leaving 12 bases between. This chain's CDR3 is CASKVRADEKLFF. The CDR3 DNA reads as TGTGCCAGTAAAGTCAGGGCCGATGAAAAACTGTTTTTT.

This clone came up once. This rearrangement joins TRBV4-3 to TRBJ2-7; 10 positions match TRBD1. The CDR3 covers 14 residues. Germline assignment: CDR1 LGHNA and CDR2 YSLEER. Losses at the gene ends were 6 bases for V and 6 bases for J; bases not matched to a gene: 8. DNA of the CDR3: TGCGCCAGCAGAAGGACAGGGGGGGTGGGCGAGCAGTACTTC. It specifies CASRRTGGVGEQYF.

This rearrangement joins TRBV20-1 to TRBJ2-5; no reliable D call. Germline assignment: CDR1 DFQATT and CDR2 SNEGSKA (reference sequence). The CDR3 loop spans 10 amino acids. The V end lost 4 bases, the J end lost 3 bases, and 3 bases lay between the germline ends. This CDR3 is CSATEETQYF. As DNA, the CDR3 is TGCAGTGCTACGGAAGAGACCCAGTACTTC.

The table lists this clone with a count of one. This chain uses TRBV15 with TRBJ2-1; 8 nucleotides agree with TRBD2. Trimming took 0 bases from V and 1 from J; bases not matched to a gene: 8. This CDR3 has 18 residues. The germline gives CDR1 LNHNV, CDR2 YYDKDF (reference sequence). CDR3 in amino acids: CATSRDLSGGPSYNEQFF. CDR3 coding DNA: TGTGCCACCAGCAGAGATCTCTCGGGGGGGCCTTCCTACAATGAGCAGTTCTTC. The full variable domain, its missing parts supplied by reference TRBV15 and TRBJ2-1, is DAMVIQNPRYQVTQFGKPVTLSCSQTLNHNVMYWYQQKSSQAPKLLFHYYDKDFNNEADTPDNFQSRRPNTSFCFLDIRSPGLGDTAMYLCATSRDLSGGPSYNEQFFGPGTRLTVL.

The chain couples TRBV27 to TRBJ1-5, with a possible D match to TRBD1 (6 bases). The CDR3 runs 16 residues. In germline, CDR1 is MNHEY, CDR2 SMNVEV (reference sequence). V was cut by 5 bases and J by 4 bases, with 18 bases left in between. The CDR3 DNA is TGTGCCAGCAGTCCGAATTTACAGGGAACAAATCAGCCCCAGCATTTT. Protein sequence: CASSPNLQGTNQPQHF.

The chain links TRBV24-1 to TRBJ2-1, with 9 bases identical to TRBD2. Germline CDR1 is KGHDR and CDR2 is SFDVKD. V was clipped by 3 bases and J by 7 bases; unmatched bases: 6. This CDR3 is built from 15 residues. Here the CDR3 DNA reads TGTGCCACCAGTGATCCAGCGGGAGGCGGGAATGAGCAGTTCTTC. Translated: CATSDPAGGGNEQFF.

V and J are TRBV6-2 or TRBV6-3 and TRBJ1-1, with 7 bases identical to TRBD1. This CDR3 has 14 amino acids. V was pared by 5 bases and J by 5 bases, with 8 bases of the junction left unmatched. Germline lookup yields CDR1 MNHEY and CDR2 SVGEGT. DNA of the CDR3: TGTGCCAGCAGTCTAACAGGGGTCGGGACTGAAGCTTTCTTT. Its translation: CASSLTGVGTEAFF.

V usage is TRBV7-2 and J usage is TRBJ1-1; perhaps TRBD1 as D (6 bases). This CDR3 spans 13 amino acids. Trimming left V 4 bases short and J 5 bases short, with 11 bases between. Germline V gene data show CDR1 as SGHTA and CDR2 as FQGNSA. The CDR3 here is CASSSQTGTEAFF. The CDR3 DNA reads as TGTGCCAGCAGCTCCCAGACAGGTACTGAAGCTTTCTTT.